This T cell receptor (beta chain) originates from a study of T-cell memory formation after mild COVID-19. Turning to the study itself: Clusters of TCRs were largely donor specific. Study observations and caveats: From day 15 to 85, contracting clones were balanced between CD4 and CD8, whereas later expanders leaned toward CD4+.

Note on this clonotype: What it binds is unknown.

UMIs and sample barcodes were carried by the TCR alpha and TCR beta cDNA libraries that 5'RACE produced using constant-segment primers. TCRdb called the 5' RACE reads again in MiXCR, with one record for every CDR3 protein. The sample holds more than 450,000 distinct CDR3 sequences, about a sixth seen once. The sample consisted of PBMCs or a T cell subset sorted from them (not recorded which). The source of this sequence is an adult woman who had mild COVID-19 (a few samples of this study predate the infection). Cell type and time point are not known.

CDR3: CASTPQGLLNYGYTF. The CDR3 DNA follows: TGTGCCAGCACCCCTCAGGGGCTCTTGAACTATGGCTACACCTTC. The chain uses TRBV5-6 and TRBJ1-2, with D possibly matching TRBD1 (6 bases). Germline V CDR1 and CDR2: SGHDT, YYEEEE. The V and J ends lost 6 bases and 2 bases respectively, with 17 bases between them. The CDR3 has 15 amino acids.